This T cell receptor beta chain derives from a study of blood T cell repertoires in COVID-19. Study-wide context: Some COVID-19 samples were acute and others convalescent; all came from the United States, Italy and Spain. From T cells, B-cell-depleted T cells, or PBMCs came the material, which was cDNA or gDNA.

Note on this clone: Compared with germline, one end of the junction differs, possibly owing to a read error.

In the original processing: Nucleated cell counts were estimated from reference gene primer amplification. Here immunoSEQ multiplex PCR was the method, and the copy in TCRdb shows in-frame clones only, minus some. V, J and clone size were drawn from that table, and D and trimming were deduced from the DNA. The data show over 75,000 clones, with 60% to 85% seen just once and roughly 15% held by the top ten. Looked up from germline, CDR1 is MNHEY and CDR2 is SVGAGI. The length of the CDR3 is 15 residues. Material for sequencing was peripheral blood. This TCR came from a human donor in a cohort sampled during active COVID-19. The chain links TRBV6-5 to TRBJ2-1; 7 bases align to TRBD2. CDR3 DNA sequence: TGTACCAGTAAGCGGGGTCCAAGCTCCTACAATGAGCAGTTCTTC. It encodes CTSKRGPSSYNEQFF.